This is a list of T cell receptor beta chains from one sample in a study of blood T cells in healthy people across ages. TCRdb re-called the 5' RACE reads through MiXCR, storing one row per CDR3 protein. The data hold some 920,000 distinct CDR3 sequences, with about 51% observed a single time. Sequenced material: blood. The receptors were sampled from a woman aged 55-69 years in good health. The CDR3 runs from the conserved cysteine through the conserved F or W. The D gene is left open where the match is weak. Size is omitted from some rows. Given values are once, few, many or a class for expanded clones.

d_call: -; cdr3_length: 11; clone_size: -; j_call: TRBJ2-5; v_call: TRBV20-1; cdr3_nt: TGCAGTGCTAGTAAGGAAAAAACCCAGTACTTC; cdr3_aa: CSASKEKTQYF
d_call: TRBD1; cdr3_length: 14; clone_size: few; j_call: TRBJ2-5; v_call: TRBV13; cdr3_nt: TGTGCCAGCAGCTGGGGACAGGGGGAAGAGACCCAGTACTTC; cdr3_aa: CASSWGQGEETQYF
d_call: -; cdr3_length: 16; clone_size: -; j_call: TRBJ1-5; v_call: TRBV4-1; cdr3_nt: TGCGCCAGCAGCCAAGAAAGTGGAGCGGTTTATCAGCCCCAGCATTTT; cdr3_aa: CASSQESGAVYQPQHF
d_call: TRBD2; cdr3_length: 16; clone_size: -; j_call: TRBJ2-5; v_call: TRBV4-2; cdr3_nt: TGTACCAGCAGCCGGAGGTTAGCGGGAGGAGCGGAGACCCAGTACTTC; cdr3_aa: CTSSRRLAGGAETQYF
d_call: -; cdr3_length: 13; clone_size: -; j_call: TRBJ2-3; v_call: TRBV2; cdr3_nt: TGTGCCAGCAGTGTGGGTCTCCCGGATACGCAGTATTTT; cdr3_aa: CASSVGLPDTQYF
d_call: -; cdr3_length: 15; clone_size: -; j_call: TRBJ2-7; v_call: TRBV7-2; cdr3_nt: TGTGCCAGCAGCTTAGTAGGGGTAATCTCCTACGAGCAGTACTTC; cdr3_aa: CASSLVGVISYEQYF
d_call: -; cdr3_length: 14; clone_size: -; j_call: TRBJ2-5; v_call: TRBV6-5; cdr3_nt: TGTGCCAGCACCAGAGGGAGGCCGGGGGAGACCCAGTACTTC; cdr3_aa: CASTRGRPGETQYF
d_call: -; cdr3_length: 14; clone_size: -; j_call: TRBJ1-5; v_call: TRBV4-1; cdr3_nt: TGCGCCAGCAGCCAAGATAGGCTGTACCAGCCCCAGCATTTT; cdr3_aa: CASSQDRLYQPQHF
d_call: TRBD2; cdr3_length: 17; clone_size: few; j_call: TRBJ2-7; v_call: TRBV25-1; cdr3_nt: TGTACCAGCAGTGGGCCGGGACTAGCGGGACACTCCTACGAGCAGTACTTC; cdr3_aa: CTSSGPGLAGHSYEQYF
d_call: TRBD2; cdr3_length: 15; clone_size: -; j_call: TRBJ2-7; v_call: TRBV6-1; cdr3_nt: TGTGCCAGCAGGCCTCGGCTAGCGGATATCTACGAGCAGTACTTC; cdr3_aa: CASRPRLADIYEQYF
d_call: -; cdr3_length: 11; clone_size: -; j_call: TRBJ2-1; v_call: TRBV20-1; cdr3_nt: TGCAGTGCCTCTAGATGGAATGAGCAGTTCTTC; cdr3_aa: CSASRWNEQFF